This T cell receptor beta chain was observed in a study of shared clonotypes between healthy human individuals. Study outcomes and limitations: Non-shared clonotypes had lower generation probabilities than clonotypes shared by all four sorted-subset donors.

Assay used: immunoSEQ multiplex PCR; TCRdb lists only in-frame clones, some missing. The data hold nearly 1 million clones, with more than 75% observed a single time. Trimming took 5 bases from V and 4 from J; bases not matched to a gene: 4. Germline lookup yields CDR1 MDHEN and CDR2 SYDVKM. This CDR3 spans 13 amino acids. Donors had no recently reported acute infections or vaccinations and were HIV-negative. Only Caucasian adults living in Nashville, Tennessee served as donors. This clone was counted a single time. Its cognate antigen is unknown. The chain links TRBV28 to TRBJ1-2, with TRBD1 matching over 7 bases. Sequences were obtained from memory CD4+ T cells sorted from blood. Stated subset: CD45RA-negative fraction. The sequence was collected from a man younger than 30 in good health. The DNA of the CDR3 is TGTGCCAGCAGTCGTGGGGACAGCTATGGCTACACCTTC. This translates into CASSRGDSYGYTF.